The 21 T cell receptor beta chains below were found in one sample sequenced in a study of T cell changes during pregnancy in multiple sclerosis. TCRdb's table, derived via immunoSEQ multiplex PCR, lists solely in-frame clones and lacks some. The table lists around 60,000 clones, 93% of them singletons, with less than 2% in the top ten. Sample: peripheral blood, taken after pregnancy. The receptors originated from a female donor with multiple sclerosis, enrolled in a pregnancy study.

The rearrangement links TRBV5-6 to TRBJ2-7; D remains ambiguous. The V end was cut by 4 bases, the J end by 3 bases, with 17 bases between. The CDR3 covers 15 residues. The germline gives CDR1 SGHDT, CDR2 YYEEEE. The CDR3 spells CASSAAHSPLYEQYF. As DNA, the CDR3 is TGTGCCAGCAGCGCCGCGCACAGTCCCCTCTACGAGCAGTACTTC.

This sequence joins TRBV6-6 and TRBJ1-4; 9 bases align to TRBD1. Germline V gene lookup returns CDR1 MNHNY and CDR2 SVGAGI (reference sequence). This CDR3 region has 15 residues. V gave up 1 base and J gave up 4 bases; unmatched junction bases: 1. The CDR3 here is CASSYLTGGNEKLFF. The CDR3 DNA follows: TGTGCCAGCAGTTACTTGACAGGGGGTAATGAAAAACTGTTTTTT.

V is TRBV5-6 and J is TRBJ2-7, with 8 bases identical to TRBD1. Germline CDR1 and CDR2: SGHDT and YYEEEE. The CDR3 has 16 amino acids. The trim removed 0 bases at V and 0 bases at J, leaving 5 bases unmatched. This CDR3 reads CASSLGSGQGSYEQYF. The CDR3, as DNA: TGTGCCAGCAGCTTGGGTTCAGGACAGGGCTCCTACGAGCAGTACTTC. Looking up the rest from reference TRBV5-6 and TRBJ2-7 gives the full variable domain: DAGVTQSPTHLIKTRGQQVTLRCSPKSGHDTVSWYQQALGQGPQFIFQYYEEEERQRGNFPDRFSGHQFPNYSSELNVNALLLGDSALYLCASSLGSGQGSYEQYFGPGTRLTVT.

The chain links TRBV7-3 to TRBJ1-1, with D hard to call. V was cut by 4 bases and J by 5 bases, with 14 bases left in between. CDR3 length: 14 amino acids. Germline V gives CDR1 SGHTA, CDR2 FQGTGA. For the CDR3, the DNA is TGTGCCAGCAGCTCCGACGGACTGGGAACTGAAGCTTTCTTT. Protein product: CASSSDGLGTEAFF.

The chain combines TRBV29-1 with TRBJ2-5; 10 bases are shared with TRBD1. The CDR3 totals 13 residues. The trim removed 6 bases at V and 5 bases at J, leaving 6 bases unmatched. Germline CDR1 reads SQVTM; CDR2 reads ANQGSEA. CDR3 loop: CSVWDRGGETQYF. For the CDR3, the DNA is TGCAGCGTGTGGGACAGGGGAGGCGAGACCCAGTACTTC.

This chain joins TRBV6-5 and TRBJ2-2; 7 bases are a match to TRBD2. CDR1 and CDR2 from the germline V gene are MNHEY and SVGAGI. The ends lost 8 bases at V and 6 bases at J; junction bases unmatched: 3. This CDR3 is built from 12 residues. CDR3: CASGLDSGELFF. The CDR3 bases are TGTGCCAGCGGACTAGATTCCGGGGAGCTGTTTTTT.

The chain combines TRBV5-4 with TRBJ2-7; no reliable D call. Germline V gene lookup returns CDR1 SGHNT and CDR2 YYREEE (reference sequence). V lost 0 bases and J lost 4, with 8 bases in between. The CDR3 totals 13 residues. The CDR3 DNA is TGTGCCAGCAGCTTGGAGGTAGCATACGAGCAGTACTTC. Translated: CASSLEVAYEQYF.

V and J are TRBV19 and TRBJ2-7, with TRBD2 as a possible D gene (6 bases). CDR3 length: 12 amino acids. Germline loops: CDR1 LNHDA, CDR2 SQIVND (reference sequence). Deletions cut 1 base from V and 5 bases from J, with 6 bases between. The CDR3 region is CASSIGEDEQYF. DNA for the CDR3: TGTGCCAGTAGTATAGGGGAGGACGAGCAGTACTTC. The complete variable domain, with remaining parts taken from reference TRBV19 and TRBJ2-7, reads DGGITQSPKYLFRKEGQNVTLSCEQNLNHDAMYWYRQDPGQGLRLIYYSQIVNDFQKGDIAEGYSVSREKKESFPLTVTSAQKNPTAFYLCASSIGEDEQYFGPGTRLTVT.

In nucleotides, the CDR3 is TGTGCCAGCAGCCCTAGAACAGGGGTCAAAAACATTCAGTACTTC. This codes for CASSPRTGVKNIQYF. This chain uses TRBV28 with TRBJ2-4; TRBD1 aligns across 7 bases. This CDR3 is 15 amino acids long. J was trimmed by 3 bases and V by 6 bases; bases with no gene match: 8. In germline, CDR1 is MDHEN, CDR2 SYDVKM.

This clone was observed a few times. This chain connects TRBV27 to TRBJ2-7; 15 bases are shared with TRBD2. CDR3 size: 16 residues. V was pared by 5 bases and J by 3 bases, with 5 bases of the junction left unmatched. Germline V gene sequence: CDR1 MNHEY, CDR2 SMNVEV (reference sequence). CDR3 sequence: CASSRGLAGGRYEQYF. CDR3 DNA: TGTGCCAGCAGTAGGGGACTAGCGGGAGGACGCTACGAGCAGTACTTC.

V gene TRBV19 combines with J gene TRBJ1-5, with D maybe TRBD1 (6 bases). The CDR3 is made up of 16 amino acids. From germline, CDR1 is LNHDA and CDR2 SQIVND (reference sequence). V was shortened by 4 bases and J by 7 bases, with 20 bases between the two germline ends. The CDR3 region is CASSTTGTRNNQPQHF. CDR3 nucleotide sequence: TGTGCCAGTAGTACGACCGGGACAAGGAATAACCAGCCCCAGCATTTT.

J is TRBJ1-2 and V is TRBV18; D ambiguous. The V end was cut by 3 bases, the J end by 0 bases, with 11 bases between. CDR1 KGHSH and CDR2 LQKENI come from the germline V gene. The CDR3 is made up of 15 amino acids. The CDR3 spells CASSPLPGTNYGYTF. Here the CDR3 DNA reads TGTGCCAGCTCACCTCTGCCGGGGACTAACTATGGCTACACCTTC.

CDR3 residues: CASTQSGGSYNEQFF. The CDR3 bases are TGTGCCAGCACCCAATCGGGAGGGAGCTACAATGAGCAGTTCTTC. The chain employs TRBV5-6 and TRBJ2-1, with 8 bases fitting TRBD2. The CDR3 covers 15 residues. With V trimmed by 6 bases and J by 3 bases, 8 bases remained unmatched. The germline V gene has CDR1 SGHDT and CDR2 YYEEEE.

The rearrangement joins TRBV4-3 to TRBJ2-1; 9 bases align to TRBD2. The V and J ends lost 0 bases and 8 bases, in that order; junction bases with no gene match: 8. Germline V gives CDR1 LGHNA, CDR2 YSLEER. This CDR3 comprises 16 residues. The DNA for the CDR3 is TGCGCCAGCAGCCAAGATAGGGTAGCGGGAGCTGATGAGCAGTTCTTC. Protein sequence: CASSQDRVAGADEQFF.

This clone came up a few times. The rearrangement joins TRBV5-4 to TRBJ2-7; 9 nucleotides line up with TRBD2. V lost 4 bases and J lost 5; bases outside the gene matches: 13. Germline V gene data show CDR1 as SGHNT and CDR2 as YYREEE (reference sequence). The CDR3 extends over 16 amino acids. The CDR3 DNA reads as TGTGCCAGCAGCCCCTCTTCGGGACTAGCAAATCACGAGCAGTACTTC. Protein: CASSPSSGLANHEQYF.

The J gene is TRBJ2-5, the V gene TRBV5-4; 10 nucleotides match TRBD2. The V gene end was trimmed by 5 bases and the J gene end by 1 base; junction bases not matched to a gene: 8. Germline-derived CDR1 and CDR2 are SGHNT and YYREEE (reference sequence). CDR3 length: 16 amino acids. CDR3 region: CASRNFSGGTQETQYF. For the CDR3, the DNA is TGTGCCAGCAGGAATTTTAGCGGGGGGACCCAAGAGACCCAGTACTTC.

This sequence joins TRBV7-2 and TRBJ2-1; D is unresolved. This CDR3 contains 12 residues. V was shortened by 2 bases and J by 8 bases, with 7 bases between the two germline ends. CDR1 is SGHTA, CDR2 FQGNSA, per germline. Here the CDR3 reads CASSLYVDEQFF. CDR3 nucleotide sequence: TGTGCCAGCAGCTTATATGTAGATGAGCAGTTCTTC.

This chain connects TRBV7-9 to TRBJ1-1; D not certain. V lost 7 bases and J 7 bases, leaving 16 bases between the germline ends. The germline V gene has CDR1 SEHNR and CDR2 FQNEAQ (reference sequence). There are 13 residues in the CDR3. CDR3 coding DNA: TGTGCCAGCACCTTCGAAAGCGTGGGTGAAGCTTTCTTT. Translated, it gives CASTFESVGEAFF.

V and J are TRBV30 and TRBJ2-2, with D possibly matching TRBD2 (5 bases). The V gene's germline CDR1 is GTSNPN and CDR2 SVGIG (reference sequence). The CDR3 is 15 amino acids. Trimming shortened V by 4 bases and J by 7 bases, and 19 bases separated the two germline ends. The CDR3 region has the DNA TGTGCCTGGACCTTGGGTGGTCCTGGGAGCGGGGAGCTGTTTTTT. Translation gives CAWTLGGPGSGELFF.

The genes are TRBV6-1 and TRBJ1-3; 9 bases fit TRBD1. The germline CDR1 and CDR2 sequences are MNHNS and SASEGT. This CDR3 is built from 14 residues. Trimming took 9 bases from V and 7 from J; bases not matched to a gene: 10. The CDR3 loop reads CASSVDRGGNTIYF. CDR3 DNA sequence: TGTGCCAGTTCCGTGGACAGGGGAGGGAACACCATATATTTT.

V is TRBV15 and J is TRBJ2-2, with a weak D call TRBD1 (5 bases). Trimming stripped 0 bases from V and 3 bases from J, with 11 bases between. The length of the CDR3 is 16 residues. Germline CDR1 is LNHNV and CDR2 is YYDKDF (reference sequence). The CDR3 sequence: CATSRDQGSHTGELFF. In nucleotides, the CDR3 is TGTGCCACCAGCAGAGATCAGGGATCGCACACCGGGGAGCTGTTTTTT. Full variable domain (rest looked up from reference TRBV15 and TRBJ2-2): DAMVIQNPRYQVTQFGKPVTLSCSQTLNHNVMYWYQQKSSQAPKLLFHYYDKDFNNEADTPDNFQSRRPNTSFCFLDIRSPGLGDTAMYLCATSRDQGSHTGELFFGEGSRLTVL.